The T cell receptor (beta chain) under discussion was sequenced for a study of T cell responses to AZD1222 COVID-19 vaccine (dated by TCRdb to the early 2020s). Describing the broader study: AZD1222 recipients given second doses at about 4 weeks or at about 12 weeks were pooled, since spike-specific TCR depth and breadth were not found to differ between the two schedules. TCR sequencing covered roughly 230 trial participants: some 210 given two doses of AZD1222 and about 26 given two doses of MenACWY control vaccine. Enrollment into the trials was organized by age into subgroups of 18-55, 56-69 and 70-plus years, and those subgroups contained about 160, 30 and 59 TCR-sequenced participants, respectively. General findings and caveats noted by the study authors: The 56-69-year group was small, and its depth increase did not reach significance, likely because of low power. Only 5 to 7 AZD1222 recipients were SARS-CoV-2 seropositive at baseline, limiting conclusions about previously exposed vaccinees. Reportedly, almost half of the unique spike-specific TCRs recognized epitopes lying outside the regions that are mutated in the B.1.351 and B.1.1.7 variants. Because no day 14 peak-response samples were available, repertoires were characterized only after the peak T cell response. A significant rise in spike-specific TCR breadth and depth was observed after two AZD1222 doses relative to day 0 and relative to MenACWY recipients. Most participants were white British and females outnumbered males, and the authors suggested that clonal diversity may have been underestimated. CD4 TCRs associated with the vaccine covered the entire spike protein, and the dominant responses were in regions 160-218 and 743-854.

In light of the paper, this sample's time point label describes: baseline before first vaccination. The vaccinee samples were drawn from two UK trials, COV001 and COV002, one of which was a single-blind randomized controlled phase 2/3 trial testing AZD1222 (ChAdOx1 nCoV-19) in healthy adults. For TCRbeta chain sequencing, PBMC samples were collected from trial participants at day 0 and at day 28 after the second dose. The CDR3 regions of human TCRbeta chains were subjected to immunosequencing. The paper's data handling went like this. TCRs in the repertoires were matched against a reference library of SARS-CoV-2-specific TCRs that had been generated with the MIRA antigen-specificity platform. Breadth was defined as the fraction of unique TCRs that were SARS-CoV-2-associated. Depth was defined as the fraction of total T cells that were SARS-CoV-2-associated. Each spike-specific TCR was assigned to its reactive spike region and to a CD4 or CD8 class using the MIRA data. Log10-transformed breadth and depth values were compared by one-way ANOVA with Sidak's multiple comparisons tests. Not all clones reach the TCRdb copy of this immuneACCESS table, which keeps in-frame sequences only. Checked studies attribute under half of the gap to unresolved V genes and leave the rest unexplained. V and J calls and clone size are given by that table; D and trimming were obtained from the DNA. This sample holds 150,000 to 200,000 clones; approximately 95% were observed only once. Together, the top ten hold roughly 3.8% of the sample.

This clone was counted a single time. Its antigen is currently not known. No clone much larger than this one lies a single base away; base qualities are absent. The receptor's source is an adult in good health. The sequencing here drew on peripheral blood, taken on day 0 of AZD1222 vaccination.

Read as DNA, the sequence is TGCGCCAGCAGTGAGAGGGGGGGCATCTACAATGAGCAGTTCTTC. Translated, this is CASSERGGIYNEQFF. The rearranged chain carries TRBV10-2 and TRBJ2-1; D gene: possibly TRBD2, on 7 matching bases. V lost 2 bases and J lost 3 bases; the stretch between them is 11 bases long. The CDR3 holds 15 amino acids from the cysteine to the phenylalanine. Kept here is only the CDR3 DNA, which spans 45 bases and is read in frame from base 1. CDR1 is given as WSHSY and CDR2 as SAAADI, both from the germline V gene.